Given below is one TCR beta chain in context. The entry originates in a study of blood T cell repertoires in COVID-19. Only in-frame clones appear in the TCRdb table, and some are missing; sequencing was by immunoSEQ multiplex PCR. This sample yields nearly 350,000 clones, of which roughly 87% are seen a single time; approximately 0.99% belongs to the top ten. V shed 5 bases and J 7 bases; nucleotides not matched to a gene: 1. Germline CDR1 DFQATT, CDR2 SNEGSKA (reference sequence). The CDR3 extends over 11 amino acids. The chain couples TRBV20-1 to TRBJ1-5, with TRBD1 matching 8 bases. The sequenced sample was PBMCs or T cells enriched from blood (not recorded which). This sequence was found in a woman aged 25 to 39 who had recovered from COVID-19. The CDR3 reads CSASGGQPQHF. The CDR3 bases are TGCAGTGCTTCAGGGGGCCAGCCCCAGCATTTT.